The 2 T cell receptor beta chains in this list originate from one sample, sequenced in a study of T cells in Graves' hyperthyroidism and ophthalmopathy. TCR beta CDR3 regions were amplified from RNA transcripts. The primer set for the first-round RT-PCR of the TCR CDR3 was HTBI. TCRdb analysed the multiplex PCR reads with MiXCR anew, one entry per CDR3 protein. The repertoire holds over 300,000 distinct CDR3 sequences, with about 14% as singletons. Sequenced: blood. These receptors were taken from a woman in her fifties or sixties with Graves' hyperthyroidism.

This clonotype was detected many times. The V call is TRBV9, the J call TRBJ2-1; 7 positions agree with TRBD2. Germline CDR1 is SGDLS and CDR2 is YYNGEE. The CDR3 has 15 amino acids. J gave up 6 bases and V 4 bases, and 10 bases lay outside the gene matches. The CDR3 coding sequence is TGTGCCAGCAGCCCCCGGGACTATTTCGCCAATGAGCAGTTCTTC. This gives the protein CASSPRDYFANEQFF.

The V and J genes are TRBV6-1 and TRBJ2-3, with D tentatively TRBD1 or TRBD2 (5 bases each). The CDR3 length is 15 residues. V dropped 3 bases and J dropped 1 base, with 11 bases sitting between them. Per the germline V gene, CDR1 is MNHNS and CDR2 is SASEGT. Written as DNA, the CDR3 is TGTGCCAGCAGTGAGGGGGTTGGAGGCACAGATACGCAGTATTTT. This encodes CASSEGVGGTDTQYF.